A selection of T cell receptor beta chains follows, all from one sample in a study of T cell repertoires in cytomegalovirus infection. TCRdb processed the reads anew with MiXCR; each CDR3 protein has one entry. Here the sample spans under 800,000 distinct CDR3 sequences, around 24% being singletons. Sequencing input: CD8+ T cells from PBMCs. These TCRs come from a human donor in good health (CMV status not recorded). Some clones in this sample may be carry-over from other donors' samples. Both conserved end residues are part of each CDR3. D genes are given only for firm matches. Clone size is not always given. Where it is, it says once, few, many or a class for expanded clones.

v_gene,d_gene,j_gene,abundance,CDR3aa,CDR3nt
TRBV6-2/TRBV6-3,TRBD1,TRBJ1-1,.,CASSYSYGTGDPEAFF,TGTGCCAGCAGTTACTCTTACGGGACAGGTGACCCTGAAGCTTTCTTT
TRBV7-6,.,TRBJ1-1,many,CASSLTGLEEAFF,TGTGCCAGCAGCCTCACAGGGCTGGAAGAAGCTTTCTTT
TRBV7-6,.,TRBJ2-7,many,CASSLDGEGYEQYF,TGTGCCAGCAGCTTAGACGGGGAAGGCTACGAGCAGTACTTC
TRBV12-3/TRBV12-4,.,TRBJ2-5,.,CASSPRVLGETQYF,TGTGCCAGCAGCCCCCGGGTCCTCGGAGAGACCCAGTACTTC
TRBV7-9,.,TRBJ2-1,many,CASSSHEQFF,TGTGCCAGCAGCTCGCATGAGCAGTTCTTC
TRBV12-3/TRBV12-4,.,TRBJ2-1,many,CASSLSNYNEQFF,TGTGCCAGCAGTTTGAGCAATTACAATGAGCAGTTCTTC
TRBV11-1,TRBD1,TRBJ2-3,.,CASSRAQGEFDYTQYF,TGTGCCAGCAGCCGGGCTCAGGGGGAATTCGACTATACGCAGTATTTT
TRBV9,.,TRBJ2-6,few,CASSEAANVLTF,TGTGCCAGCAGCGAGGCCGCCAACGTCCTGACTTTC
TRBV6-5,.,TRBJ1-1,many,CASSSRGGTEAFF,TGTGCCAGTAGTAGCAGGGGAGGGACTGAAGCTTTCTTT
TRBV10-2,.,TRBJ1-1,.,CASSDLQGSKEAFF,TGCGCCAGCAGTGACCTTCAGGGTTCGAAAGAAGCTTTCTTT
TRBV28,.,TRBJ2-1,many,CASSLQGMGSYNEQFF,TGTGCCAGCAGTCTACAGGGAATGGGCTCCTACAATGAGCAGTTCTTC
TRBV4-1,.,TRBJ2-1,.,CVSSQDKAGEDNEQFF,TGTGTCAGCAGCCAAGATAAGGCAGGGGAGGACAATGAGCAGTTCTTC
TRBV27,.,TRBJ2-7,.,CASSTPGYEQYF,TGTGCCAGCAGTACCCCAGGCTACGAGCAGTACTTC
TRBV27,TRBD2,TRBJ2-1,few,CASSLSGGGATGEQFF,TGTGCCAGCAGTTTATCGGGCGGGGGTGCCACCGGTGAGCAGTTCTTC
TRBV28,.,TRBJ2-5,many,CASSPLIQETQYF,TGTGCCAGCAGCCCCCTTATCCAAGAGACCCAGTACTTC
TRBV28,.,TRBJ2-1,many,CASSFGLYNEQFF,TGTGCCAGCAGCTTCGGGCTCTACAATGAGCAGTTCTTC
TRBV10-3,.,TRBJ1-2,many,CAINLDGYGYTF,TGTGCCATCAACTTGGACGGGTATGGCTACACCTTC
TRBV10-3,.,TRBJ1-1,.,CAISELGSPEAFF,TGTGCCATCAGTGAGTTAGGGTCGCCCGAAGCTTTCTTT
TRBV13,.,TRBJ1-1,few,CASSPRGGANTEAFF,TGTGCCAGCAGCCCGAGGGGGGGGGCGAACACTGAAGCTTTCTTT
TRBV7-8,.,TRBJ1-5,many,CASSPPDRGGNQPQHF,TGTGCCAGCAGCCCGCCGGATAGGGGGGGCAATCAGCCCCAGCATTTT
TRBV19,.,TRBJ1-1,few,CASSILGNSEAFF,TGTGCCAGTAGTATACTGGGGAACTCTGAAGCTTTCTTT
TRBV4-1,.,TRBJ2-5,.,CASSQDRRGKETQYF,TGCGCCAGCAGCCAAGATCGAAGGGGGAAAGAGACCCAGTACTTC
TRBV7-2,TRBD1,TRBJ2-7,many,CASRSRQGAGEQYF,TGTGCCAGCAGGTCGAGACAGGGGGCGGGCGAGCAGTACTTC
TRBV7-2,.,TRBJ2-5,many,CASQRGRQIGFQETQYF,TGTGCCAGCCAGAGGGGCAGGCAGATTGGGTTTCAAGAGACCCAGTACTTC
TRBV5-8,.,TRBJ1-2,.,CASRFRVNYGYTF,TGTGCCAGCAGATTCAGGGTAAACTATGGCTACACCTTC
TRBV6-1,.,TRBJ2-5,many,CASSERSRVGETQYF,TGTGCCAGCAGTGAAAGGTCAAGGGTAGGGGAGACCCAGTACTTC
TRBV9,.,TRBJ1-6,.,CASSVGVGAFNSPLHF,TGTGCCAGCAGCGTAGGAGTGGGGGCATTTAATTCACCCCTCCACTTT
TRBV4-1,.,TRBJ2-1,.,CASSQVGPNEQFF,TGCGCCAGCAGCCAAGTGGGACCCAATGAGCAGTTCTTC
TRBV7-9,.,TRBJ2-2,many,CASSGDTSNTGELFF,TGTGCCAGCAGCGGAGACACTTCGAACACCGGGGAGCTGTTTTTT